This entry lists 30 T cell receptor beta chains sequenced from one sample in a study of blood T cells in healthy people across ages (dated by TCRdb to about 2015). The library relied on 5' RACE. The sequencing machine was an Illumina HiSeq 2500. A second PCR of roughly 6 to 11 cycles was performed with a sample-barcoded 5' primer and a J-beta primer mix. In-frame beta chains were kept once TCRdb had trimmed the public reads at Q25 with fastp and called clones with MiXCR. Rows are unified per CDR3 protein, each entry keeping the most common DNA and genes. For this sample the table gives approximately 810,000 distinct CDR3 sequences, of which around 36% were detected only once. The ten largest clones add up to roughly 13% of the sample. The material sequenced was blood. The receptor set was obtained from a man in his late teens or twenties in good health.

This clonotype was detected a few times. The genes are TRBV6-6 and TRBJ2-1; possible D gene TRBD1, 5 bases. Trimming took 4 bases from V and 4 from J, leaving 8 bases between them. The length of the CDR3 is 13 residues. Germline V CDR1 and CDR2: MNHNY, SVGAGI (reference sequence). The DNA for the CDR3 is TGTGCCAGCAGTTGGCGACAGTACAATGAGCAGTTCTTC. It specifies CASSWRQYNEQFF.

The rearrangement links TRBV7-3 to TRBJ2-6; no definite D call. The germline V gene has CDR1 SGHTA and CDR2 FQGTGA. V was pared by 6 bases and J by 3 bases, with 9 bases between. This CDR3 contains 14 residues. CDR3 sequence: CASRDDRGANVLTF. The CDR3, as DNA: TGTGCCAGCAGAGACGACCGTGGGGCCAACGTCCTGACTTTC.

This clonotype has at least ten counts. CDR3 nucleotides: TGTGCCTGGAGTGTAGGGACAGGGTTGGACGAGCAGTACTTC. Translated, it gives CAWSVGTGLDEQYF. J is TRBJ2-7 and V is TRBV30; 9 nucleotides align to TRBD1. The CDR3 sequence is 14 residues long. Germline values: CDR1 GTSNPN, CDR2 SVGIG (reference sequence). The V gene end was trimmed by 0 bases and the J gene end by 5 bases; junction bases not matched to a gene: 5.

The chain is built from TRBV29-1 and TRBJ1-2; D not certain. Between the trimmed V and J ends, which lost 4 bases and 6 bases, there was a span of 24 bases. The CDR3 consists of 16 residues. Germline CDR1 SQVTM, CDR2 ANQGSEA. The CDR3 sequence: CSVGETGPHPNNGYTF. For the CDR3, the DNA is TGCAGCGTTGGAGAGACCGGGCCCCATCCTAATAATGGCTACACCTTC.

The genes are TRBV5-1 and TRBJ2-5; D possibly matches TRBD1 or TRBD2 (5 bases each). The CDR3 spans 13 residues. CDR1 is SGHRS, CDR2 YFSETQ, per germline. The germline V and J ends were trimmed by 4 bases and 9 bases, with 16 bases remaining between them. The CDR3 region is CASSLGRDGAQYF. The CDR3 DNA is TGCGCCAGCAGCCTGGGACGGGACGGGGCCCAGTACTTC.

This clonotype was found many times. This CDR3 is CASSPGLAGVNEQFF. The DNA for the CDR3 is TGTGCCAGCAGCCCTGGACTAGCGGGGGTTAATGAGCAGTTCTTC. The chain employs TRBV7-2 and TRBJ2-1; TRBD2 matches at 13 bases. This CDR3 is built from 15 residues. Germline CDR1 is SGHTA and CDR2 is FQGNSA. V shed 5 bases and J 7 bases; nucleotides not matched to a gene: 5.

The rearrangement uses TRBV4-3 and TRBJ2-1; perhaps TRBD1 as D (5 bases). The ends were cut back, 3 bases at V and 7 bases at J, with 16 bases in the middle. Per germline, CDR1 LGHNA and CDR2 YSLEER. This CDR3 contains 15 residues. Here the CDR3 DNA reads TGCGCCAGCAGCCAGGGCAGGGCCCTGGGGAATGAGCAGTTCTTC. This gives the protein CASSQGRALGNEQFF.

The genes are TRBV9 and TRBJ2-4; TRBD1 agrees at 9 bases. The DNA end favors TRBJ2-7, so the J call may be wrong. The CDR3 is 19 amino acids. Germline values: CDR1 SGDLS, CDR2 YYNGEE. The chain's CDR3 is CASSAGLGQGPVITYEQYF. CDR3 DNA: TGTGCCAGCAGCGCCGGCCTGGGACAGGGCCCAGTTATCACCTACGAGCAGTACTTC.

V and J are TRBV9 and TRBJ2-1; D not certain. The closer fit of TRBJ2-7 to the DNA end suggests the J call may be wrong. The CDR3 extends over 15 amino acids. The germline gives CDR1 SGDLS, CDR2 YYNGEE. CDR3 loop: CASSVEGSSYNEQYF. For the CDR3, the DNA is TGTGCCAGCAGCGTAGAGGGTAGCTCCTACAATGAGCAGTACTTC.

There are many counts of this clonotype. The chain has TRBV4-3 and TRBJ1-2, with D perhaps TRBD1 (5 bases). The CDR3 contains 14 residues. Germline assignment: CDR1 LGHNA and CDR2 YSLEER. Trimming pared 4 bases from V and 2 bases from J, leaving 11 bases between. The CDR3 loop is CASSPGGANYGYTF. DNA of the CDR3: TGCGCCAGCAGCCCCGGCGGGGCAAACTATGGCTACACCTTC.

This chain's CDR3 is CASSVGASRYEQYF. In nucleotides, the CDR3 is TGTGCCAGCAGCGTGGGAGCTAGCCGTTACGAGCAGTACTTC. The V and J genes are TRBV5-6 and TRBJ2-4, with TRBD2 as a possible D gene (5 bases). The DNA end lines up better with TRBJ2-7; the J call may be wrong. CDR3 length: 14 residues. Germline V lookup: CDR1 SGHDT, CDR2 YYEEEE.

This clonotype occurred many times. The chain combines TRBV18 with TRBJ1-2; no firm D call. Between the trimmed V and J ends, which lost 0 bases and 0 bases, there was a span of 8 bases. In germline, CDR1 is KGHSH, CDR2 LQKENI. The CDR3 length is 15 residues. As DNA, the CDR3 is TGTGCCAGCTCACCACCTTATCGAACTAACTATGGCTACACCTTC. It translates to CASSPPYRTNYGYTF.

The V call is TRBV10-3, the J call TRBJ2-5; 7 bases map to TRBD1. Germline trimming cut 10 bases from V and 3 bases from J; bases unmatched to any gene: 5. Germline V CDR1 and CDR2: ENHRY, SYGVKD. The CDR3 has 12 residues. CDR3 bases: TGTGCCACCCAGGACAGGAAAGAGACCCAGTACTTC. Translation gives CATQDRKETQYF.

This clonotype was seen at least ten times. CDR3 protein: CSARDLHDPSYEQYF. The CDR3 DNA reads TGCAGTGCTAGAGATCTTCACGACCCCTCCTACGAGCAGTACTTC. The V gene is TRBV20-1, the J gene TRBJ2-7; D is unclear. V lost 0 bases, J lost 0 bases, and 12 bases lay in between. Germline CDR1 is DFQATT and CDR2 is SNEGSKA (reference sequence). The CDR3 extends over 15 amino acids.

CDR3 in amino acids: CSATDRELGSNIQYF. Here the CDR3 DNA reads TGCAGTGCTACGGACAGGGAGCTTGGCTCAAACATTCAGTACTTC. The chain carries TRBV20-1 and TRBJ2-4; 8 bases match TRBD1. Trimming removed 4 bases from V and 6 bases from J; junction bases left unmatched: 11. The CDR3 runs 15 residues. Germline loops: CDR1 DFQATT, CDR2 SNEGSKA (reference sequence).

The chain uses TRBV5-5 and TRBJ1-5, with a tentative D call TRBD1 (5 bases). In germline, CDR1 is SGHKS, CDR2 YYEKEE (reference sequence). V lost 7 bases and J 3 bases, leaving 11 bases between the germline ends. CDR3 length equals 13 residues. CDR3 in DNA: TGTGCCAGCGGAGACAGCTACAATCAGCCCCAGCATTTT. It translates to CASGDSYNQPQHF. The full variable domain, with the rest looked up from reference TRBV5-5 and TRBJ1-5, is DAGVTQSPTHLIKTRGQQVTLRCSPISGHKSVSWYQQVLGQGPQFIFQYYEKEERGRGNFPDRFSARQFPNYSSELNVNALLLGDSALYLCASGDSYNQPQHFGDGTRLSIL.

The chain has TRBV7-3 and TRBJ2-2; tentatively, D is TRBD1 (5 bases). The V end lost 0 bases, the J end lost 3 bases, and 8 bases lay between the germline ends. In germline, CDR1 is SGHTA, CDR2 FQGTGA. The CDR3 spans 15 residues. For the CDR3, the DNA is TGTGCCAGCAGCTTAACAGGGGCGGACACCGGGGAGCTGTTTTTT. Encoded protein: CASSLTGADTGELFF.

The chain employs TRBV2 and TRBJ2-6; TRBD1 is a possible D gene (6 bases). CDR3 length: 20 amino acids. The V gene's germline CDR1 is SNHLY and CDR2 FYNNEI. V lost 4 bases and J lost 0, with 22 bases in between. The CDR3, as DNA: TGTGCCAGCAGTGCACCCACGTCGGGACATATAAGCTCTGGGGCCAACGTCCTGACTTTC. Its protein product is CASSAPTSGHISSGANVLTF.

This clonotype appeared many times. This chain uses TRBV20-1 with TRBJ2-3; D perhaps matches TRBD2 (6 bases). Germline loops: CDR1 DFQATT, CDR2 SNEGSKA (reference sequence). This CDR3 contains 15 residues. V was trimmed by 5 bases and J by 6 bases, leaving 21 bases between them. As DNA, the CDR3 is TGCAGTGCTCCCGGTCTAGCGTTCCTCCGGGATACGCAGTATTTT. This sequence encodes CSAPGLAFLRDTQYF.

This clonotype was counted many times. V and J are TRBV12-3 or TRBV12-4 and TRBJ1-2; 7 bases align to TRBD1. The V segment lost 7 bases and the J segment 0 bases; nucleotides outside the gene matches: 5. The CDR3 length is 14 residues. CDR3 protein: CASTRQGSNYGYTF. CDR3 nucleotide sequence: TGTGCCAGCACAAGACAGGGATCTAACTATGGCTACACCTTC.

Comment on this clonotype: Its ends do not fully match the called genes, so a read error is possible. V usage is TRBV4-1 and J usage is TRBJ2-1, with D possibly being TRBD2 (6 bases). Per the germline V gene, CDR1 is MGHRA and CDR2 is YSYEKL. CDR3 length equals 16 residues. The CDR3 is CASSHMSYGSHNEKFF. The CDR3 nucleotides read TGCGCCAGCAGCCATATGAGTTACGGGAGCCACAATGAGAAGTTCTTC.

Remarks on this clonotype: At one end, the junction sequence differs from germline, possibly due to a read error. This chain connects TRBV3-1 to TRBJ1-4; D perhaps matches TRBD1 (6 bases). The germline V gene encodes CDR1 LGHDT and CDR2 YNNKEL (reference sequence). This CDR3 is built from 17 residues. The CDR3 DNA reads as TGTGCCAGCAGCCAAGGCCCCGGGGGCGCGACTAAGGAAAAACTGTTTTTT. This encodes CASSQGPGGATKEKLFF.

The V and J genes are TRBV7-9 and TRBJ2-1; TRBD2 matches at 13 bases. The DNA end is more similar to TRBJ2-7, so the J call may be wrong. This CDR3 has 17 amino acids. CDR1 and CDR2 from the germline V gene are SEHNR and FQNEAQ (reference sequence). CDR3 DNA sequence: TGTGCCAGCAGCCTTTGGGGACTAGCGGGGAATTACAATGAGCAGTACTTC. Translated: CASSLWGLAGNYNEQYF.

This clonotype was seen only a few times. The CDR3 loop reads CASSLGAGSHYGYTF. DNA of the CDR3: TGTGCCAGCAGCTTAGGGGCAGGCTCACACTATGGCTACACCTTC. The rearrangement links TRBV7-9 to TRBJ1-2; D not resolved. Looked up from germline, CDR1 is SEHNR and CDR2 is FQNEAQ (reference sequence). The CDR3 covers 15 residues. V lost 1 base, J lost 3 bases, and 12 bases lay in between.

This clonotype was seen more than once but under ten times. V and J are TRBV7-2 and TRBJ1-4; D unclear. Trimming shortened V by 2 bases and J by 0 bases, and 4 bases separated the two germline ends. The germline V gene encodes CDR1 SGHTA and CDR2 FQGNSA. The CDR3 spans 14 residues. CDR3 protein: CASSLYPTNEKLFF. The CDR3 DNA sequence: TGTGCCAGCAGCTTATATCCAACTAATGAAAAACTGTTTTTT.

The chain carries TRBV6-1 and TRBJ1-2; TRBD1 matches 9 bases. J gave up 7 bases and V 5 bases, and 11 bases lay outside the gene matches. There are 15 residues in the CDR3. The germline CDR1 and CDR2 sequences are MNHNS and SASEGT. CDR3 DNA: TGTGCCAGCAGTTCGAGGGACAGGGTCATCGTTGGCTACACCTTC. This gives the protein CASSSRDRVIVGYTF.

The CDR3, as DNA: TGTGCCAGCAGCTCCCGAAAGTCGCCACTAGCGGTTTACGAGCAGTACTTC. Its protein product is CASSSRKSPLAVYEQYF. This rearrangement joins TRBV7-2 to TRBJ2-5; 8 nucleotides agree with TRBD2. Judging by the DNA end, TRBJ2-7 fits better; the J call may be wrong. The V gene's germline CDR1 is SGHTA and CDR2 FQGNSA. CDR3 length equals 17 residues.

The rearrangement links TRBV6-2 or TRBV6-3 to TRBJ2-7; D is ambiguous. The CDR3 consists of 14 residues. V shed 0 bases and J shed 1 base, with 7 bases lying between them. CDR1 is MNHEY and CDR2 is SVGEGT in the germline V gene. The CDR3: CASSYSILSYEQYF. In DNA form, the CDR3 reads TGTGCCAGCAGTTACTCGATTCTATCCTACGAGCAGTACTTC.

The rearrangement joins TRBV12-3 or TRBV12-4 to TRBJ1-1, with a possible D match to TRBD1 (6 bases). Trimming pared 5 bases from V and 7 bases from J, leaving 11 bases between. The CDR3 covers 12 residues. DNA of the CDR3: TGTGCCAGCAGTCCAGAGGGGGATGAAGCTTTCTTT. This gives the protein CASSPEGDEAFF.

V is TRBV10-3 and J is TRBJ2-1; TRBD2 is a possible D gene (7 bases). Trimming shortened V by 5 bases and J by 7 bases, and 15 bases separated the two germline ends. Germline V gene data show CDR1 as ENHRY and CDR2 as SYGVKD. This CDR3 is 14 amino acids long. The CDR3 protein is CAISWWGGMNEQFF. CDR3 nucleotide sequence: TGTGCCATCAGTTGGTGGGGGGGCATGAATGAGCAGTTCTTC.